Sequencing of this T cell receptor (beta chain) was carried out in a study of shared clonotypes between healthy human individuals. Study-level background: For every donor, three CD4 naive, three CD4 memory, two CD8 naive and one CD8 memory plates were used. General study results and limits: How much donors shared clonotypes was expected to be affected by sequencing depth.

Germline V CDR1 and CDR2: SEHNR, FQNEAQ (reference sequence). There are 14 residues in the CDR3. The V gene lost 5 bases and the J gene lost 16 bases, with 24 bases spanning the gap. This table comes from immunoSEQ multiplex PCR, and its TCRdb copy is limited to in-frame clones, with some not included. The sample lists some 2.1 million clones; 90% to 95% were seen once. On this clone itself: Its antigen is not identified.

The gene calls are TRBV7-9 and TRBJ2-1; D may be TRBD1 or TRBD2 (5 bases each). The TCR comes from a man aged 18 to 29 in good health. Sequenced sample: naive CD4+ T cells sorted from blood. The subset was: CD45RA+ positively selected. The chain's CDR3 is CASSQKRGLGVPFF. The CDR3 region has the DNA TGTGCCAGCAGCCAAAAAAGAGGGCTAGGGGTGCCTTTCTTC.